This T cell receptor (beta chain) was sequenced during a study of blood T cells in healthy people across ages. The germline gives CDR1 LGHDT, CDR2 YNNKEL (reference sequence). This CDR3 has 21 amino acids. The V gene lost 0 bases and the J gene lost 0 bases, with 24 bases spanning the gap. Then a second PCR, running roughly 7 to 11 cycles, was carried out with a sample-barcoded 5' primer and a J-beta primer mix. TCRdb processed the 5' RACE reads anew with MiXCR; each CDR3 protein has one entry. The sample consists of hundreds of thousands of distinct CDR3 sequences, roughly 21% of them appearing once. This clonotype was counted many times.

The sequenced sample consisted of blood. This sequence was found in a man aged 70-80 years in good health. V gene TRBV3-1 combines with J gene TRBJ2-1; D perhaps matches TRBD1 (5 bases). The CDR3 DNA follows: TGTGCCAGCAGCCAAGATATCCTTAAGGGGCTAGGCGGTTTCTCCTACAATGAGCAGTTCTTC. Amino acid sequence: CASSQDILKGLGGFSYNEQFF.